Listed below are T cell receptor beta chains from one sample, sequenced in a study of CD8+CD57+ T cells in acquired aplastic anemia. TCRdb used MiXCR to reprocess the reads, holding one entry per CDR3 protein. The sample has 130,000 or so distinct CDR3 sequences, 50% to 60% seen once. Material: sorted CD4+, CD8+, or CD8+CD57+ T cells (not recorded which) from PBMCs. Source of these receptors: a human donor with aplastic anemia. Each CDR3 is given with its conserved first and last residue. The order of the fields is V gene, clone size, D gene, J gene, CDR3 protein, CDR3 DNA. D genes are given only for firm matches. For some rows the clone size is stated as once, few or many, or as a class when expanded; others skip it.

v_gene: TRBV7-7; abundance: .; d_gene: .; j_gene: TRBJ2-2; CDR3aa: CASSRELNTGELFF; CDR3nt: TGTGCTAGTAGCCGGGAATTGAACACCGGGGAGCTGTTTTTT
v_gene: TRBV15; abundance: many; d_gene: .; j_gene: TRBJ1-1; CDR3aa: CATSRVVGPLAFF; CDR3nt: TGTGCCACCAGCAGAGTGGTGGGTCCCCTGGCTTTCTTT
v_gene: TRBV10-3; abundance: once; d_gene: TRBD1; j_gene: TRBJ2-1; CDR3aa: CAISSDRGGWNEQFF; CDR3nt: TGTGCCATCAGTTCGGACAGGGGAGGTTGGAATGAGCAGTTCTTC
v_gene: TRBV6-1; abundance: many; d_gene: TRBD2; j_gene: TRBJ2-1; CDR3aa: CASSELSGSPNEQFF; CDR3nt: TGTGCCAGCAGTGAATTGAGCGGGAGCCCCAATGAGCAGTTCTTC
v_gene: TRBV29-1; abundance: .; d_gene: .; j_gene: TRBJ1-3; CDR3aa: CSVYIYSGNTIYF; CDR3nt: TGCAGCGTTTACATATATTCTGGAAACACCATATATTTT
v_gene: TRBV27; abundance: many; d_gene: .; j_gene: TRBJ2-5; CDR3aa: CASSSTAGGETQYF; CDR3nt: TGTGCCAGCAGTTCGACAGCCGGAGGGGAGACCCAGTACTTC
v_gene: TRBV20-1; abundance: few; d_gene: .; j_gene: TRBJ1-6; CDR3aa: CSARKLDEGYNSPLHF; CDR3nt: TGCAGTGCTAGAAAACTCGACGAGGGATATAATTCACCCCTCCACTTT
v_gene: TRBV14; abundance: .; d_gene: .; j_gene: TRBJ2-5; CDR3aa: CASSRRVSPLAAQYF; CDR3nt: TGTGCCAGCAGCCGCCGGGTTTCACCCCTAGCCGCCCAGTACTTC
v_gene: TRBV4-1; abundance: .; d_gene: TRBD1; j_gene: TRBJ1-5; CDR3aa: CASSQGDRDQPQHF; CDR3nt: TGCGCCAGCAGCCAGGGGGACAGAGATCAGCCCCAGCATTTT
v_gene: TRBV10-3; abundance: medium-sized; d_gene: TRBD1; j_gene: TRBJ1-6; CDR3aa: CAIRGTANNSPLHF; CDR3nt: TGTGCCATCAGGGGGACAGCTAATAATTCACCCCTCCACTTT
v_gene: TRBV19; abundance: .; d_gene: TRBD1; j_gene: TRBJ2-2; CDR3aa: CALGPGTGLGGELFF; CDR3nt: TGTGCCCTAGGTCCGGGGACAGGCCTGGGAGGGGAGCTGTTTTTT
v_gene: TRBV19; abundance: .; d_gene: .; j_gene: TRBJ2-2; CDR3aa: CARTTGELFF; CDR3nt: TGTGCCAGAACCACCGGGGAGCTGTTTTTT
v_gene: TRBV9; abundance: many; d_gene: .; j_gene: TRBJ2-6; CDR3aa: CASSVRRDFGANVLTF; CDR3nt: TGTGCCAGCAGCGTAAGGCGGGATTTTGGGGCCAACGTCCTGACTTTC
v_gene: TRBV19; abundance: .; d_gene: TRBD2; j_gene: TRBJ2-2; CDR3aa: CASSRPSGGTGELFF; CDR3nt: TGTGCCAGTAGTCGCCCTAGCGGGGGCACCGGGGAGCTGTTTTTT
v_gene: TRBV24-1; abundance: .; d_gene: .; j_gene: TRBJ2-2; CDR3aa: CATSESSGHTGELFF; CDR3nt: TGTGCCACCAGTGAGAGTAGCGGACACACCGGGGAGCTGTTTTTT
v_gene: TRBV24-1; abundance: many; d_gene: TRBD2; j_gene: TRBJ2-3; CDR3aa: CATSDATSGTTDTQYF; CDR3nt: TGTGCCACCAGTGATGCTACTAGCGGGACCACAGATACGCAGTATTTT
v_gene: TRBV29-1; abundance: many; d_gene: TRBD1; j_gene: TRBJ2-1; CDR3aa: CSVLDRVNEQFF; CDR3nt: TGCAGCGTCCTGGACAGGGTGAATGAGCAGTTCTTC
v_gene: TRBV29-1; abundance: .; d_gene: TRBD1; j_gene: TRBJ1-1; CDR3aa: CSATRDRVNTEAFF; CDR3nt: TGCAGCGCAACCCGGGACAGGGTGAACACTGAAGCTTTCTTT
v_gene: TRBV24-1; abundance: .; d_gene: .; j_gene: TRBJ2-2; CDR3aa: CATSDLHGGTGELFF; CDR3nt: TGTGCCACCAGTGATTTGCATGGGGGTACCGGGGAGCTGTTTTTT
v_gene: TRBV5-4; abundance: many; d_gene: .; j_gene: TRBJ2-2; CDR3aa: CASSPFTGELFF; CDR3nt: TGTGCCAGCAGCCCATTTACCGGGGAGCTGTTTTTT
v_gene: TRBV20-1; abundance: .; d_gene: .; j_gene: TRBJ1-6; CDR3aa: CSARQWGASSYNSPLHF; CDR3nt: TGCAGTGCTCGCCAATGGGGCGCAAGCTCCTATAATTCACCCCTCCACTTT
v_gene: TRBV19; abundance: .; d_gene: .; j_gene: TRBJ1-3; CDR3aa: CATSLPGAGNTIYF; CDR3nt: TGTGCCACCTCCCTTCCAGGGGCTGGAAACACCATATATTTT
v_gene: TRBV6-2/TRBV6-3; abundance: .; d_gene: TRBD2; j_gene: TRBJ2-1; CDR3aa: CASSYGRGFAPEQFF; CDR3nt: TGTGCCAGCAGTTACGGGCGGGGGTTTGCCCCAGAGCAGTTCTTC
v_gene: TRBV2; abundance: .; d_gene: .; j_gene: TRBJ1-4; CDR3aa: CAVKSDEKLFF; CDR3nt: TGTGCCGTTAAAAGCGATGAAAAACTGTTTTTT